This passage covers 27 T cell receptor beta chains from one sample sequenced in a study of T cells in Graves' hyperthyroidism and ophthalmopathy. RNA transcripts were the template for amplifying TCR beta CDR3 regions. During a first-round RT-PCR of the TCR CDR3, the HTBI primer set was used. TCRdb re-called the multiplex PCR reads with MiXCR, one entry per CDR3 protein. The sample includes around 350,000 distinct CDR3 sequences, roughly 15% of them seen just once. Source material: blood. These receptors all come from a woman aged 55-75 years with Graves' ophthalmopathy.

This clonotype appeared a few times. CDR3 nucleotide sequence: TGTGCCAGCAGTGACGTGGTCGGAACAGATACGCAGTATTTT. This translates into CASSDVVGTDTQYF. V usage is TRBV6-4 and J usage is TRBJ2-3; D not resolved. The CDR3 length is 14 residues. Trimming stripped 2 bases from V and 3 bases from J, with 9 bases between. Germline assignment: CDR1 MRHNA and CDR2 SNTAGT.

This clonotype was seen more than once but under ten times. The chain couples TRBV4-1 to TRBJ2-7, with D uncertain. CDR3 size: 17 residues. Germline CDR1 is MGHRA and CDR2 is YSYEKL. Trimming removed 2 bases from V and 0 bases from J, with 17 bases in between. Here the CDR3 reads CASSQNLIPASSYEQYF. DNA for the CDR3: TGCGCCAGCAGCCAAAACTTAATCCCGGCGAGCTCCTACGAGCAGTACTTC.

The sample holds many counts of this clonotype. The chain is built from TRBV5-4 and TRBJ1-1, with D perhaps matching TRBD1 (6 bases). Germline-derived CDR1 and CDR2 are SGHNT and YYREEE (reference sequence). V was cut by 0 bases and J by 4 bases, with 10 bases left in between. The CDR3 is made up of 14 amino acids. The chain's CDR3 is CASSLARGGTEAFF. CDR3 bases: TGTGCCAGCAGCTTGGCCCGAGGGGGCACTGAAGCTTTCTTT.

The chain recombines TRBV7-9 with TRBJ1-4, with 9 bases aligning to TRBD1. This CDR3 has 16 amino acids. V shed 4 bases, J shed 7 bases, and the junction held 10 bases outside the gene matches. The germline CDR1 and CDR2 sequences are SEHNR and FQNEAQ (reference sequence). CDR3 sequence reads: CASSSPGQGVAEKLFF. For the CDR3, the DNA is TGTGCCAGCAGCTCCCCGGGACAGGGAGTCGCTGAAAAACTGTTTTTT.

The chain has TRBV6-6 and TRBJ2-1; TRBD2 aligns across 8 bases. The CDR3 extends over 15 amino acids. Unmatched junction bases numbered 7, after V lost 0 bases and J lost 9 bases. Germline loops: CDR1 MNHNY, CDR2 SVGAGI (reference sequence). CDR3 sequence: CASSYSGLVIGEQFF. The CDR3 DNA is TGTGCCAGCAGTTACTCGGGACTAGTAATCGGTGAGCAGTTCTTC.

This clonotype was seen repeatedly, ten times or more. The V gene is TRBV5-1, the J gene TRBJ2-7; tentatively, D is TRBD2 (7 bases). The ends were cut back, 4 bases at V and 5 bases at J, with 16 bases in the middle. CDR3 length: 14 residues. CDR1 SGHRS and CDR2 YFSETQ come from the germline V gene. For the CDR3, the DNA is TGCGCCAGCAGCCTGGGGGCGGGAGTGGACGAGCAGTACTTC. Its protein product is CASSLGAGVDEQYF.

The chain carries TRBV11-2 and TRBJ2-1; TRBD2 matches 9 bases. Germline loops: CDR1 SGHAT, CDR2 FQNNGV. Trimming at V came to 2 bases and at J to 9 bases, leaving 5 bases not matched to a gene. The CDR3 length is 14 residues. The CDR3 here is CASSLMAGGFEQFF. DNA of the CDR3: TGTGCCAGCAGCTTAATGGCGGGAGGGTTTGAGCAGTTCTTC.

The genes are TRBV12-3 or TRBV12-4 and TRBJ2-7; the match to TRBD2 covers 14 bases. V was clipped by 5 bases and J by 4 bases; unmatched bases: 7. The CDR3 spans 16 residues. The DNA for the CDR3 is TGTGCCAGCAGTCATTCGGGACTAGCGGGAGAGTACGAGCAGTACTTC. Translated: CASSHSGLAGEYEQYF.

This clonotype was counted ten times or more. The CDR3, as DNA: TGTGCCAGCAGCGGATACAGGGAGGGGGGCACAGATACGCAGTATTTT. Translation: CASSGYREGGTDTQYF. This chain joins TRBV7-2 and TRBJ2-3; possibly TRBD2 for D (7 bases). The CDR3 has 16 amino acids. Germline loops: CDR1 SGHTA, CDR2 FQGNSA. The V end was cut by 5 bases, the J end by 1 base, with 16 bases between.

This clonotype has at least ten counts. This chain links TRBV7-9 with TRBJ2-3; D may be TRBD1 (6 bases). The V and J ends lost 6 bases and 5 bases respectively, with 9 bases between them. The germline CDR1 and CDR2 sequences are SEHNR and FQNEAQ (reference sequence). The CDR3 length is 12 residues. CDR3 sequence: CASSPGVDTQYF. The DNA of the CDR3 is TGTGCCAGCAGTCCAGGGGTAGATACGCAGTATTTT.

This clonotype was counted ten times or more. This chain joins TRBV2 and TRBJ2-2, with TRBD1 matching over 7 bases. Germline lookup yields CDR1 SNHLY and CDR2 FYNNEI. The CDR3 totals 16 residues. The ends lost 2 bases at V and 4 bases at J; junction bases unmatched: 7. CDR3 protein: CASSETGAHLTGELFF. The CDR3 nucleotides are TGTGCCAGCAGTGAAACAGGGGCGCATCTCACCGGGGAGCTGTTTTTT.

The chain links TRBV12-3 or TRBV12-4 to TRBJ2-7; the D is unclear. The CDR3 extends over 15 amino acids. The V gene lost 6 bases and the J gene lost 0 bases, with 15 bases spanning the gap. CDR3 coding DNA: TGTGCCAGCAGCCCCGGCCCTCCCAGCTCCTACGAGCAGTACTTC. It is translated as CASSPGPPSSYEQYF.

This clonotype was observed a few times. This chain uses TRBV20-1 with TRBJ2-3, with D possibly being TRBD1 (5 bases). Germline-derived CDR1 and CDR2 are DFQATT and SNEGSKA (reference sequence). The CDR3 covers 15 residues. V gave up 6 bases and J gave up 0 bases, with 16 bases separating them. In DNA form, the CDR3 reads TGCAGTGCCCAGACCAGTGGGGCGAGCACAGATACGCAGTATTTT. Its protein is CSAQTSGASTDTQYF.

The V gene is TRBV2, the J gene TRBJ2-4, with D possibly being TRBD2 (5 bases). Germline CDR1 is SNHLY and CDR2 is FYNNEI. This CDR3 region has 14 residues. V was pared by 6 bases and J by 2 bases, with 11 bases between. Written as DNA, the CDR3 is TGTGCCAGCAGACGGACTGCACCCAAAAACATTCAGTACTTC. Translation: CASRRTAPKNIQYF. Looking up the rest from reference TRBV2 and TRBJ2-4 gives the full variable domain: EPEVTQTPSHQVTQMGQEVILRCVPISNHLYFYWYRQILGQKVEFLVSFYNNEISEKSEIFDDQFSVERPDGSNFTLKIRSTKLEDSAMYFCASRRTAPKNIQYFGAGTRLSVL.

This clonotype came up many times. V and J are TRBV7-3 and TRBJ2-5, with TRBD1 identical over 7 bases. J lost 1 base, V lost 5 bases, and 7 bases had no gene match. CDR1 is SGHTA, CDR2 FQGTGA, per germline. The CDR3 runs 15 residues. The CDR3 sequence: CASSPLGQIQETQYF. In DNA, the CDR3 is TGTGCCAGCAGCCCCCTGGGACAGATCCAAGAGACCCAGTACTTC.

The CDR3 sequence is CASSISGRAHNEQFF. DNA for the CDR3: TGTGCCAGCAGTATTAGCGGGAGGGCCCACAATGAGCAGTTCTTC. The J gene is TRBJ2-1, the V gene TRBV12-3 or TRBV12-4, with TRBD2 matching 11 bases. The CDR3 contains 15 residues. Trimming removed 5 bases from V and 5 bases from J; junction bases left unmatched: 5.

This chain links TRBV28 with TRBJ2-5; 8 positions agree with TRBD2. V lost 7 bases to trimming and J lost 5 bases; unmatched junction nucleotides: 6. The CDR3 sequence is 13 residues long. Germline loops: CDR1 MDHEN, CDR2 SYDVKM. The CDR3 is CASIPAGVETQYF. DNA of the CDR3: TGTGCCAGCATTCCAGCGGGAGTTGAGACCCAGTACTTC.

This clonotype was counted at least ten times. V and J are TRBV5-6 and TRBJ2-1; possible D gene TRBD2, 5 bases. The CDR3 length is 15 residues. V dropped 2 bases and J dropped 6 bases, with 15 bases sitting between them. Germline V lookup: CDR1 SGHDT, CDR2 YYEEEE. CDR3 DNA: TGTGCCAGCAGCTTCCCCCTCTCGAGGGTCAATGAGCAGTTCTTC. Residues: CASSFPLSRVNEQFF. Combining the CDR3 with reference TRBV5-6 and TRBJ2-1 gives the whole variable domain DAGVTQSPTHLIKTRGQQVTLRCSPKSGHDTVSWYQQALGQGPQFIFQYYEEEERQRGNFPDRFSGHQFPNYSSELNVNALLLGDSALYLCASSFPLSRVNEQFFGPGTRLTVL.

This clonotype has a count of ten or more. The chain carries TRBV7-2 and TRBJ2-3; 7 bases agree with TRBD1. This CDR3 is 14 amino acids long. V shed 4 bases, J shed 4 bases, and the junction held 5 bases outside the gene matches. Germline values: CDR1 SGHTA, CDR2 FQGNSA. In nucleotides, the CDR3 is TGTGCCAGCAGCTCCACAGGGGCTTCAGATACGCAGTATTTT. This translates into CASSSTGASDTQYF.

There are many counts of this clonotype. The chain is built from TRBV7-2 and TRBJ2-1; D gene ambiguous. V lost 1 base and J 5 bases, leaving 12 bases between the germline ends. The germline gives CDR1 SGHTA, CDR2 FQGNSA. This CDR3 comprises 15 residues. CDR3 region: CASSLGSARNNEQFF. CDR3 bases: TGTGCCAGCAGCTTAGGCTCCGCGAGGAACAATGAGCAGTTCTTC.

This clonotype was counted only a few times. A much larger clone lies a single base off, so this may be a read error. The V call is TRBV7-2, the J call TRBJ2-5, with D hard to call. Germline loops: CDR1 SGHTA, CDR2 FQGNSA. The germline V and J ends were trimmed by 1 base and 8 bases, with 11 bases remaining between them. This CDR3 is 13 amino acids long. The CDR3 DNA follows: TGTGCCAGCAGCTTAGGGGCCGGCGGAACCCAGTACTTC. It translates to CASSLGAGGTQYF.

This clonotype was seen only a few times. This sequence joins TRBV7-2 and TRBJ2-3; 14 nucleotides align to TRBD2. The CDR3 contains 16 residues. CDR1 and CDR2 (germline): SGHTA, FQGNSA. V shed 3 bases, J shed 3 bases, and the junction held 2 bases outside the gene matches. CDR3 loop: CASSLTSGRETDTQYF. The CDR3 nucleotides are TGTGCCAGCAGCTTGACTAGCGGGAGGGAGACAGATACGCAGTATTTT.

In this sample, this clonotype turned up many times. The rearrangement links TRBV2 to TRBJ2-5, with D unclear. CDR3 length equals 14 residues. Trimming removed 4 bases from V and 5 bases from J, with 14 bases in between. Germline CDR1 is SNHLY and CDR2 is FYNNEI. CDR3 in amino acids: CASSVTARAETQYF. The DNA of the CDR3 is TGTGCCAGCAGTGTTACGGCCCGGGCGGAGACCCAGTACTTC.

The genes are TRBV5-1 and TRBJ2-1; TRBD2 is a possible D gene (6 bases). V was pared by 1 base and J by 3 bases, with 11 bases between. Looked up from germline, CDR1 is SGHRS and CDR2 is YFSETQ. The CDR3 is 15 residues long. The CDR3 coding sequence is TGCGCCAGCAGCTTGCGGGCGGGGAACTACAATGAGCAGTTCTTC. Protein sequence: CASSLRAGNYNEQFF.

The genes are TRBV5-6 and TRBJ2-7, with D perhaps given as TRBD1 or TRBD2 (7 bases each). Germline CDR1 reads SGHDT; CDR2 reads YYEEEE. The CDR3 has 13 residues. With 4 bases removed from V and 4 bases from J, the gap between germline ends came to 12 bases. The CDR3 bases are TGTGCCAGCAGCCGACAGGGAGGGTACGAGCAGTACTTC. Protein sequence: CASSRQGGYEQYF.

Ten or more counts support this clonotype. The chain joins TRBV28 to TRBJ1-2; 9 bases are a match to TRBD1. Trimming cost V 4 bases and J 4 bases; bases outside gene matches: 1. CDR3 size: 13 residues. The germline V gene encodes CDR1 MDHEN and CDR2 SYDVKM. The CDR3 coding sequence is TGTGCCAGCAGTTGGGACAGGGCCTATGGCTACACCTTC. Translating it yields CASSWDRAYGYTF.

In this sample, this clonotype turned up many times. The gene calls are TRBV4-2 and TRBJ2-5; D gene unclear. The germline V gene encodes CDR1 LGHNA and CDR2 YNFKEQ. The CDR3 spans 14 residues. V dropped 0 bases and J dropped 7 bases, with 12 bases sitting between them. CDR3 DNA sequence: TGTGCCAGCAGCCAAGACTTGAACGGTCGGACCCAGTACTTC. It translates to CASSQDLNGRTQYF.